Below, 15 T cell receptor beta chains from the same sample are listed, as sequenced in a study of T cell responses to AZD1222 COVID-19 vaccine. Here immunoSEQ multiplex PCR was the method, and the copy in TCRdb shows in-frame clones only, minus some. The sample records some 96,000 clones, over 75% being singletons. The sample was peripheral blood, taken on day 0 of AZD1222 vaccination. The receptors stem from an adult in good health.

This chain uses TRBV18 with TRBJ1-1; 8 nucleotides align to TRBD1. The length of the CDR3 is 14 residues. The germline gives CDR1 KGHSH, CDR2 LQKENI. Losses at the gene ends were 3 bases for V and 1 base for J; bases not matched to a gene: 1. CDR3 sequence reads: CASSPDRGNTEAFF. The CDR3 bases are TGTGCCAGCTCACCTGACAGGGGGAACACTGAAGCTTTCTTT.

CDR3 in DNA: TGTGCCAGCAGCTTAGTCGTATCCCCCGAACAGCCCCAGCATTTT. It specifies CASSLVVSPEQPQHF. V gene TRBV7-8 combines with J gene TRBJ1-5; D is uncertain. The CDR3 has 15 residues. V dropped 1 base and J dropped 7 bases, with 14 bases sitting between them. CDR1 and CDR2 (germline): SGHVS, FQNEAQ. Full variable domain (missing parts from reference TRBV7-8 and TRBJ1-5): GAGVSQSPRYKVAKRGQDVALRCDPISGHVSLFWYQQALGQGPEFLTYFQNEAQLDKSGLPSDRFFAERPEGSVSTLKIQRTQQEDSAVYLCASSLVVSPEQPQHFGDGTRLSIL.

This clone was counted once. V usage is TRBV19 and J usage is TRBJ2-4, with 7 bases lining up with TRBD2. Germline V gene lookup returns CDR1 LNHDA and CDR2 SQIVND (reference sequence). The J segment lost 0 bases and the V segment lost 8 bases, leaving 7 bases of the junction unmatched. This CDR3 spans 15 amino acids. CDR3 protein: CASRGRALAKNIQYF. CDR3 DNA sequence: TGTGCCAGTCGGGGGAGGGCTCTAGCCAAAAACATTCAGTACTTC.

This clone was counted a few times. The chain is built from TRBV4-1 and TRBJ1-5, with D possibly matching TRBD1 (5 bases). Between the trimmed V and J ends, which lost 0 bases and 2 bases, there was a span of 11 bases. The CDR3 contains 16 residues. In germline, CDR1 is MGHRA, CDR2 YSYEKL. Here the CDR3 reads CASSQDGAFGNQPQHF. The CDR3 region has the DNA TGCGCCAGCAGCCAAGATGGGGCATTTGGCAATCAGCCCCAGCATTTT.

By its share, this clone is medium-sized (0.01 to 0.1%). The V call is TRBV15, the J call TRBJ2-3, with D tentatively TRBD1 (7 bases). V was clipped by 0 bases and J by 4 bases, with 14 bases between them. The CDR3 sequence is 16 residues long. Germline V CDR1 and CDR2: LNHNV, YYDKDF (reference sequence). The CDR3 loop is CATSRDGQGGPDTQYF. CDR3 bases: TGTGCCACCAGCAGAGATGGGCAGGGGGGCCCAGATACGCAGTATTTT. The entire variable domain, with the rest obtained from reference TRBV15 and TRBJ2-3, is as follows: DAMVIQNPRYQVTQFGKPVTLSCSQTLNHNVMYWYQQKSSQAPKLLFHYYDKDFNNEADTPDNFQSRRPNTSFCFLDIRSPGLGDTAMYLCATSRDGQGGPDTQYFGPGTRLTVL.

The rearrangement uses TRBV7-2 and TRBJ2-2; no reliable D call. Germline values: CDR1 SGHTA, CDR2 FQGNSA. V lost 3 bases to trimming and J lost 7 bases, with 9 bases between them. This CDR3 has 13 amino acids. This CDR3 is CASSFSSVGELFF. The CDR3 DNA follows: TGTGCCAGCAGCTTCTCTTCGGTCGGGGAGCTGTTTTTT. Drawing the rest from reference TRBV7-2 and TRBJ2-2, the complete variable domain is GAGVSQSPSNKVTEKGKDVELRCDPISGHTALYWYRQSLGQGLEFLIYFQGNSAPDKSGLPSDRFSAERTGGSVSTLTIQRTQQEDSAVYLCASSFSSVGELFFGEGSRLTVL.

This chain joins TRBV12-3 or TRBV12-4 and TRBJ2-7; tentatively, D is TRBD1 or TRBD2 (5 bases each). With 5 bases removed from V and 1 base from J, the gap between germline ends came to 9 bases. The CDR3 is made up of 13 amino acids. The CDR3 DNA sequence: TGTGCCAGCAGTGAGGGACGGTCCTACGAGCAGTACTTC. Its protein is CASSEGRSYEQYF.

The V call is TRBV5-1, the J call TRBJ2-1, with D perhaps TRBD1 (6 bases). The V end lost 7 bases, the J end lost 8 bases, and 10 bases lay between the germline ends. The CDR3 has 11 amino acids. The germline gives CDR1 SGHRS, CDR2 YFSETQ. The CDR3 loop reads CASHRAHEQFF. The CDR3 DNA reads TGCGCCAGCCACAGGGCCCATGAGCAGTTCTTC.

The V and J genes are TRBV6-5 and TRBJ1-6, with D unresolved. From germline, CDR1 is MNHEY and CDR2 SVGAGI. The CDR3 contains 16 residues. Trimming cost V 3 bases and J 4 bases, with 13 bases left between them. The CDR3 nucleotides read TGTGCCAGCAGTTATTTAACTCGAAGTTATAATTCACCCCTCCACTTT. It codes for CASSYLTRSYNSPLHF.

CDR3: CASSIRENTEAFF. CDR3 nucleotide sequence: TGTGCCAGTAGTATAAGGGAGAACACTGAAGCTTTCTTT. The chain carries TRBV19 and TRBJ1-1, with D uncertain. Germline lookup yields CDR1 LNHDA and CDR2 SQIVND (reference sequence). This CDR3 is built from 13 residues. Trimming took 2 bases from V and 1 from J, leaving 5 bases between them.

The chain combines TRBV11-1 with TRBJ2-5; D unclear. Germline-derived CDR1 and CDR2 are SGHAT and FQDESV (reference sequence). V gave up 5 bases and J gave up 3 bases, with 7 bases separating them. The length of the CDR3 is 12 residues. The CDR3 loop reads CASSRQEETQYF. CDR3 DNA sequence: TGTGCCAGCAGCCGCCAGGAAGAGACCCAGTACTTC.

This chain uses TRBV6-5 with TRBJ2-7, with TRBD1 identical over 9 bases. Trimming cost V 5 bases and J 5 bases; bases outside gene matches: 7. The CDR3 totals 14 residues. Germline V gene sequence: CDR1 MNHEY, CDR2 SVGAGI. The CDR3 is CASSQTGGFDEQYF. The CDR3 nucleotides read TGTGCCAGCAGTCAAACAGGGGGCTTCGACGAGCAGTACTTC.

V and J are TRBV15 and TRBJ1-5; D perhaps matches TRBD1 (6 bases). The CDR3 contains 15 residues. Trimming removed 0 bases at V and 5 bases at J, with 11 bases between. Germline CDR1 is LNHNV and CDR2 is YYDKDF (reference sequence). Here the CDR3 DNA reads TGTGCCACCAGCAGAGAAGGGGGAGGCTATCAGCCCCAGCATTTT. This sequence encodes CATSREGGGYQPQHF.

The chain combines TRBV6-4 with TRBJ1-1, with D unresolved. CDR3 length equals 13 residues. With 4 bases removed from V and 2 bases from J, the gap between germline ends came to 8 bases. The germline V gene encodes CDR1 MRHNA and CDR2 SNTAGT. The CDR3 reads CASSVQPNTEAFF. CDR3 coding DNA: TGTGCCAGCAGTGTTCAGCCTAACACTGAAGCTTTCTTT.

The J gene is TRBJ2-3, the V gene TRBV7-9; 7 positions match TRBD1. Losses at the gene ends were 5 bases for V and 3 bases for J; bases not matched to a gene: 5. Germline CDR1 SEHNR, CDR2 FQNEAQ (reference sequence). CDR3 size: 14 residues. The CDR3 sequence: CASSEQGSTDTQYF. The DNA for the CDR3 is TGTGCCAGCAGCGAACAGGGGTCGACAGATACGCAGTATTTT. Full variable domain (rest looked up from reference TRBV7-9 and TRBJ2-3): DTGVSQNPRHKITKRGQNVTFRCDPISEHNRLYWYRQTLGQGPEFLTYFQNEAQLEKSRLLSDRFSAERPKGSFSTLEIQRTEQGDSAMYLCASSEQGSTDTQYFGPGTRLTVL.